This passage covers 15 T cell receptor beta chains from one sample sequenced in a study of Ad26.COV2.S vaccination and SARS-CoV-2 variants. Treatment denoted: around 19 received Ad26.COV2.S at low or high dose, single or two shots; 5 received placebo; per-sample allocation not given. Each sample was drawn 63 days after the first injection (of vaccine or placebo). Profiling relied on immunoSEQ multiplex PCR, and the TCRdb table lists in-frame clones only, not all of them. The sample carries more than 400,000 clones, about nine tenths recorded once. The sample was peripheral blood, taken in a trial of Ad26.COV2.S vaccine versus placebo. All receptors come from a person between 18 and 60 years old who received the Ad26.COV2.S COVID-19 vaccine or a placebo.

The J gene is TRBJ2-7, the V gene TRBV7-8; TRBD1 might be the D (5 bases). V was shortened by 1 base and J by 12 bases, with 10 bases between the two germline ends. Germline V gene lookup returns CDR1 SGHVS and CDR2 FQNEAQ. The CDR3 spans 11 residues. CDR3 DNA: TGTGCCAGCAGCTTAGGGGGCGGCCCGTACTTC. Encoded protein: CASSLGGGPYF.

The chain links TRBV19 to TRBJ2-7, with 11 bases fitting TRBD2. The germline gives CDR1 LNHDA, CDR2 SQIVND (reference sequence). Trimming removed 8 bases from V and 1 base from J; junction bases left unmatched: 10. The CDR3 totals 16 residues. CDR3 in DNA: TGTGCCAGTGCCACTAGCGGGGGCCTACTTTCCTACGAGCAGTACTTC. It specifies CASATSGGLLSYEQYF.

This clone was found once. V is TRBV5-6 and J is TRBJ2-7; 9 bases map to TRBD1. Germline V gene sequence: CDR1 SGHDT, CDR2 YYEEEE. The CDR3 contains 15 residues. Germline trimming cut 4 bases from V and 4 bases from J; bases unmatched to any gene: 9. CDR3 residues: CASSDRTGVWYEQYF. CDR3 nucleotide sequence: TGTGCCAGCAGCGACCGGACAGGGGTATGGTACGAGCAGTACTTC.

This clone was seen only once. V gene TRBV7-2 combines with J gene TRBJ1-3; TRBD1 agrees at 8 bases. Germline V CDR1 and CDR2: SGHTA, FQGNSA. The CDR3 is 13 amino acids. After removal of 5 bases from V and 5 bases from J, the junction contained 2 bases not matched to a gene. CDR3: CASSNRGRNTIYF. The CDR3 DNA is TGTGCCAGCAGCAACAGGGGGAGAAACACCATATATTTT.

The chain employs TRBV18 and TRBJ1-5, with D possibly being TRBD1 (6 bases). Germline CDR1 is KGHSH and CDR2 is LQKENI. V lost 3 bases to trimming and J lost 4 bases, with 16 bases between them. This CDR3 is 16 amino acids long. The CDR3 DNA reads TGTGCCAGCTCACCGTCAGCAGGGGTAGGGAATCAGCCCCAGCATTTT. This encodes CASSPSAGVGNQPQHF.

J is TRBJ2-7 and V is TRBV5-3; D call uncertain. TRBV5-3 is known as an ORF, though its function is uncertain. This CDR3 region has 11 residues. V lost 2 bases and J 5 bases, leaving 5 bases between the germline ends. This chain's CDR3 is CARSLPHEQYF. CDR3 sequence (DNA): TGTGCCAGAAGCTTACCTCACGAGCAGTACTTC.

This chain joins TRBV5-4 and TRBJ1-2, with D possibly being TRBD1 (6 bases). This CDR3 is built from 14 residues. Looked up from germline, CDR1 is SGHNT and CDR2 is YYREEE (reference sequence). Between the trimmed V and J ends, which lost 0 bases and 8 bases, there was a span of 14 bases. The CDR3 sequence: CASSLGQGPGGYTF. The CDR3 DNA is TGTGCCAGCAGCTTGGGTCAGGGGCCTGGGGGCTACACCTTC.

The gene calls are TRBV28 and TRBJ2-1, with 7 bases that match TRBD2. V dropped 4 bases and J dropped 10; count of bases not matched to a gene: 10. The V gene's germline CDR1 is MDHEN and CDR2 SYDVKM. The CDR3 runs to 14 residues. DNA of the CDR3: TGTGCCAGCAGTTCCCTGGCGGGGGTTGGGGAGCAGTTCTTC. It translates to CASSSLAGVGEQFF.

The chain combines TRBV9 with TRBJ1-4; D perhaps matches TRBD1 (6 bases). V lost 3 bases, J lost 0 bases, and 12 bases lay in between. CDR3 length equals 16 residues. In germline, CDR1 is SGDLS, CDR2 YYNGEE. The CDR3 bases are TGTGCCAGCAGCGGATCACAGGGTGCAACTAATGAAAAACTGTTTTTT. This translates into CASSGSQGATNEKLFF.

V usage is TRBV28 and J usage is TRBJ1-5, with D perhaps matching TRBD1 (6 bases). V was pared by 3 bases and J by 4 bases, with 19 bases between. CDR3 length equals 17 residues. The germline V gene encodes CDR1 MDHEN and CDR2 SYDVKM. CDR3 amino acids: CASSFGAPEGGNQPQHF. DNA for the CDR3: TGTGCCAGCAGTTTTGGAGCGCCTGAGGGGGGTAATCAGCCCCAGCATTTT.

This clone has a single count. This chain uses TRBV7-2 with TRBJ2-5, with no clear D. Germline lookup yields CDR1 SGHTA and CDR2 FQGNSA. V dropped 1 base and J dropped 0 bases, with 6 bases sitting between them. The CDR3 is made up of 14 amino acids. The CDR3 coding sequence is TGTGCCAGCAGCTTAGTGGGTTACCAAGAGACCCAGTACTTC. Its protein is CASSLVGYQETQYF.

The chain links TRBV19 to TRBJ1-6, with D unresolved. The CDR3 loop spans 16 amino acids. The germline V gene encodes CDR1 LNHDA and CDR2 SQIVND (reference sequence). Trimming stripped 6 bases from V and 3 bases from J, with 15 bases between. The CDR3 nucleotides are TGTGCCAGTAGCCAACAGTCTAACCTCTATAATTCACCCCTCCACTTT. Its protein is CASSQQSNLYNSPLHF.

V gene TRBV7-2 combines with J gene TRBJ2-1; 11 bases agree with TRBD2. V trimming: 2 bases; J trimming: 0 bases; junction bases outside the gene matches: 3. This CDR3 is 17 amino acids long. Germline V gives CDR1 SGHTA, CDR2 FQGNSA. This CDR3 reads CASSLSTSGSSYNEQFF. The CDR3 DNA reads TGTGCCAGCAGCTTAAGCACTAGCGGGAGCTCCTACAATGAGCAGTTCTTC.

This rearrangement joins TRBV4-1 to TRBJ2-3; D may be TRBD1 or TRBD2 (5 bases each). The CDR3 runs to 16 residues. The ends were cut back, 3 bases at V and 3 bases at J, with 16 bases in the middle. Germline V gives CDR1 MGHRA, CDR2 YSYEKL. The DNA of the CDR3 is TGCGCCAGCAGCCACCCGGGGCGTTCGCGTACAGATACGCAGTATTTT. It specifies CASSHPGRSRTDTQYF.

The V and J genes are TRBV20-1 and TRBJ1-2; D not resolved. The CDR3 has 11 amino acids. Germline V CDR1 and CDR2: DFQATT, SNEGSKA (reference sequence). Trimming removed 6 bases from V and 5 bases from J, with 10 bases in between. The CDR3 sequence is CSALGVYGYTF. CDR3 in DNA: TGCAGTGCCCTCGGGGTTTATGGCTACACCTTC.